The present T cell receptor (beta chain) was sequenced within a study of shared clonotypes between healthy human individuals (dated by TCRdb to 2018 to 2020). About the study as a whole: A few men and two women, aged 18 to 49 years, made up the cohort. Each donor's leukapheresis produced roughly between roughly 0.85 and 9.5 billion PBMCs. Libraries were prepared and TCR repertoires were sequenced by different laboratories using diverse techniques, in order to increase sequencing depth and limit assay-specific biases. Blood TCR repertoires of a handful of healthy adults were deeply sequenced to estimate repertoire size and the extent of clonotype sharing between individuals. For each donor, CD4 naive and CD4 memory were each given three plates, CD8 naive was given two plates, and CD8 memory was given one plate.

Healthy HIV-negative adults with no recently reported acute infections or vaccinations were included as donors. Every donor was a Caucasian adult living in Nashville, Tennessee, USA. CD4+ T cells were enriched by magnetic negative selection, after which naive cells were positively selected on CD45RA and the negative fraction was taken as the memory subset. After blood collection by leukapheresis, PBMCs were isolated using Ficoll-Histopaque density gradient centrifugation and then cryopreserved in the vapor phase of liquid nitrogen. Analytical flow cytometry was used to check the purity and quantity of each magnetically sorted T cell population. Each sorted fraction had its genomic DNA isolated and then quantified by UV absorbance on a Nanodrop 2000c. The CDR3 spans 14 residues, from the cysteine through the phenylalanine. CDR3 DNA only is kept here, 42 bases in frame from base 1. The V end gives up 4 bases and the J end 5 bases, leaving 5 bases in the junction not matched to a gene. According to the germline V gene, CDR1 reads MDHEN and CDR2 reads SYDVKM.

TCR CDR3 regions were amplified from genomic DNA by multiplex PCR using the deep immunoSEQ assay. Genomic DNA extracted from each cell subset was distributed evenly over all wells of several immunoSEQ 96-well plates, and each plate served as one replicate. For sorted subsets, approximately 190 ng genomic DNA, equal to tens of thousands of T cell genomes, was loaded into each replicate PCR. Purified libraries were measured with a Qubit 3.0 fluorometer, size-checked on a Bioanalyzer 2100, and measured again with the KAPA Library Quantification kit. Every immunoSEQ 96-well plate was sequenced on a dedicated single-read 150-cycle Illumina NextSeq 550 flow cell. The paper's data handling went like this. Because the immunoSEQ output included only junctional sequences and no quality scores, the filtering could not be the same as the filtering used for full-length reads. Sequences were annotated with PyIR, a Python wrapper for IgBLAST v1.9, using IMGT germline references to assign V/J genes and CDR3. Any read was removed if the V/J assignment was weak (E-value above 1e-6), the CDR3 was missing, or the read contained stop codons, out-of-frame junctions, or ambiguous translated residues. V3J clonotypes were defined as sequences sharing an identical inferred V gene, J gene, and CDR3 amino acid sequence. Percentage overlap between repertoires was computed as shared unique clonotypes divided by the size of the smaller repertoire. RTK rarefaction, the Chao1 estimator, and Recon v2.1 estimates of unobserved clonotypes were used to assess repertoire richness. Generation probabilities for all TCRbeta clonotypes obtained by the gDNA method from a few donors were computed using OLGA. In TCRdb, the immuneACCESS table is reduced to in-frame sequences with V and J assigned. These tables do not hold every clone; where another copy was compared, an unresolved V gene accounts for under half, and the others remain unexplained. V and J calls and clone size are as listed in that table; D and trimming were resolved from the DNA. This sample has some 1.5 million clones in its table, and roughly 96% of those were observed once. Of the sample, approximately 1.2% is held by the ten largest clones.

General study outcomes and caveats: Pairwise subsampling led to the expectation that sequencing depth would affect the degree of clonotype sharing among donors. Because the study included a small number of donors, the genetic and exposure-history diversity represented was limited. Sampling was restricted to blood, and TCR repertoires in tissue are likely to differ from TCR repertoires in blood. Compared with non-shared clonotypes, the clonotypes found in all four sorted-subset donors had higher generation probabilities. Naive subsets generally had larger estimated clonotype richness than memory subsets did. Rarefaction of sorted-subset datasets indicated incomplete sequencing despite the large sequencing depth. About 5% of naive CD4, 3.5% of naive CD8, 2.3% of memory CD4, and less than 0.45% of memory CD8 clonotypes were shared across several donors.

Comment on this clone: The antigen this receptor binds is unknown. Base-call qualities are not available, and no considerably larger clone is one nucleotide away.

Sequenced input: naive CD4+ T cells sorted from blood. Per the publication, the cell subset or site label means: CD45RA+ positively selected. This sequence uses TRBV28 and TRBJ2-1; 7 bases in the junction line up with TRBD1. This TCR was recovered from a man under 40 in good health. The DNA sequence reads TGTGCCAGCAGTTCACCCGACAGGGACAATGAGCAGTTCTTC. It translates to CASSSPDRDNEQFF.